The 20 T cell receptor beta chains below were found in one sample sequenced in a study of early T cells in non-severe SARS-CoV-2 infection. TCRdb recomputed calls from the 5' RACE reads with MiXCR, one row per CDR3 protein. Of roughly 30,000 distinct CDR3 sequences in the sample, 5.5% to 7% were seen once. The sample consisted of whole blood. The receptors were sampled from an adult who was a healthcare worker with PCR-confirmed SARS-CoV-2 infection or an uninfected control (not recorded which).

This clonotype showed up many times. The rearrangement joins TRBV3-1 to TRBJ2-1, with 7 bases fitting TRBD2. Unmatched junction bases numbered 11, after V lost 6 bases and J lost 15 bases. CDR1 and CDR2 from the germline V gene are LGHDT and YNNKEL (reference sequence). The CDR3 is 12 amino acids. The CDR3 nucleotides read TGTGCCAGCAGTCTCGCCGGACGGGAGGTGTTCTTC. This gives the protein CASSLAGREVFF.

This rearrangement joins TRBV7-9 to TRBJ2-1; no firm D call. Trimming stripped 3 bases from V and 7 bases from J, with 16 bases between. The CDR3 is 15 residues long. The germline gives CDR1 SEHNR, CDR2 FQNEAQ (reference sequence). CDR3 residues: CASSFAPSPANEQFF. The CDR3 DNA follows: TGTGCCAGCAGCTTTGCCCCGTCACCTGCGAATGAGCAGTTCTTC.

This clonotype was seen repeatedly, ten times or more. The CDR3 protein is CASSPYQGAYGYTF. In DNA form, the CDR3 reads TGTGCCAGCAGTCCTTATCAGGGGGCCTATGGCTACACCTTC. The chain links TRBV12-3 or TRBV12-4 to TRBJ1-2; 8 nucleotides align to TRBD1. The V and J ends lost 5 bases and 4 bases, in that order; junction bases with no gene match: 6. CDR3 length: 14 residues.

This clonotype was recorded many times. The CDR3 DNA reads as TGTGCCAGCAGCGCAGTCGGGGCGGATGAAAAACTGTTTTTT. Translating it yields CASSAVGADEKLFF. V usage is TRBV7-9 and J usage is TRBJ1-4, with D perhaps matching TRBD1 (5 bases). The V end lost 5 bases, the J end lost 6 bases, and 13 bases lay between the germline ends. CDR1 and CDR2 (germline): SEHNR, FQNEAQ (reference sequence). The CDR3 sequence is 14 residues long.

At least ten counts were recorded for this clonotype. The chain employs TRBV18 and TRBJ1-6, with a weak D call TRBD1 (6 bases). The CDR3 extends over 15 amino acids. V gave up 3 bases and J gave up 8 bases, with 14 bases separating them. Per germline, CDR1 KGHSH and CDR2 LQKENI. The CDR3 region has the DNA TGTGCCAGCTCACCCCGCGGGGGCAGGGATTCACCCCTCCACTTT. This sequence encodes CASSPRGGRDSPLHF.

This clonotype is labeled hyperexpanded. The rearrangement links TRBV4-1 to TRBJ1-6; TRBD1 agrees at 8 bases. The CDR3 runs to 15 residues. With V trimmed by 1 base and J by 5 bases, 1 base remained unmatched. The V gene's germline CDR1 is MGHRA and CDR2 YSYEKL. The chain's CDR3 is CASSQGQGNNSPLHF. Written as DNA, the CDR3 is TGCGCCAGCAGCCAAGGACAGGGGAATAATTCACCCCTCCACTTT.

This chain uses TRBV12-3 or TRBV12-4 with TRBJ1-1; D possibly corresponds to TRBD1 (5 bases). Deletions cut 5 bases from V and 4 bases from J, with 17 bases between. The CDR3 runs to 15 residues. The CDR3 region is CASSLDGSGGTEAFF. The CDR3 region has the DNA TGTGCCAGCAGTCTTGACGGGTCCGGGGGCACTGAAGCTTTCTTT.

This chain connects TRBV10-3 to TRBJ1-1, with D uncertain. Germline V lookup: CDR1 ENHRY, CDR2 SYGVKD. Trimming stripped 7 bases from V and 8 bases from J, with 17 bases between. The CDR3 consists of 13 residues. CDR3 nucleotide sequence: TGTGCCATCATGGAGGACGTACCGGGAGAAGCTTTCTTT. Translating gives CAIMEDVPGEAFF.

This clonotype was detected only a few times. The rearrangement joins TRBV18 to TRBJ2-1, with 10 positions matching TRBD2. CDR1 is KGHSH and CDR2 is LQKENI in the germline V gene. This CDR3 is 18 amino acids long. The junction had 9 bases not matched to a gene; V was cut back by 4 bases and J by 0 bases. CDR3 in amino acids: CASSLPNSSGGSYNEQFF. CDR3 nucleotide sequence: TGTGCCAGCTCACTCCCTAACTCTAGCGGGGGCTCCTACAATGAGCAGTTCTTC.

This clonotype was counted a few times. The V call is TRBV25-1, the J call TRBJ2-6; D gene ambiguous. Germline-derived CDR1 and CDR2 are MGHDK and SYGVNS. The CDR3 loop spans 18 amino acids. Trimming stripped 5 bases from V and 0 bases from J, with 17 bases between. CDR3 residues: CASSNLGFPSSGANVLTF. CDR3 in DNA: TGTGCCAGCAGTAATCTTGGGTTTCCAAGCTCTGGGGCCAACGTCCTGACTTTC. The whole variable domain, filled in from reference TRBV25-1 and TRBJ2-6, reads EADIYQTPRYLVIGTGKKITLECSQTMGHDKMYWYQQDPGMELHLIHYSYGVNSTEKGDLSSESTVSRIRTEHFPLTLESARPSHTSQYLCASSNLGFPSSGANVLTFGAGSRLTVL.

This clonotype has only a few counts. This chain uses TRBV12-3 or TRBV12-4 with TRBJ2-7; D is uncertain. This CDR3 comprises 12 residues. The V end was cut by 4 bases, the J end by 3 bases, with 7 bases between. The CDR3: CASSYSSYEQYF. The DNA for the CDR3 is TGTGCCAGCAGTTACTCAAGCTACGAGCAGTACTTC.

This clonotype appeared a single time. The chain combines TRBV7-6 with TRBJ2-1; 8 bases map to TRBD1. This CDR3 spans 16 amino acids. Germline trimming cut 4 bases from V and 3 bases from J; bases unmatched to any gene: 8. The germline V gene encodes CDR1 SGHVS and CDR2 FNYEAQ. In DNA, the CDR3 is TGTGCCAGCAGCTCCCCTTACGGACAGGGCTACAATGAGCAGTTCTTC. It yields the protein CASSSPYGQGYNEQFF.

This clonotype came up many times. The CDR3 here is CASSAGVITDTQYF. CDR3 nucleotide sequence: TGTGCCAGCTCGGCGGGGGTGATCACAGATACGCAGTATTTT. V is TRBV7-9 and J is TRBJ2-3, with 7 bases aligning to TRBD2. V lost 8 bases to trimming and J lost 2 bases; unmatched junction nucleotides: 7. The CDR3 runs 14 residues. CDR1 and CDR2 from the germline V gene are SEHNR and FQNEAQ (reference sequence).

This clonotype came up a few times. The rearrangement links TRBV20-1 to TRBJ2-7, with unresolved D. The V end lost 5 bases, the J end lost 0 bases, and 17 bases lay between the germline ends. From germline, CDR1 is DFQATT and CDR2 SNEGSKA (reference sequence). The CDR3 totals 15 residues. CDR3 sequence reads: CSASSPGVTSYEQYF. The CDR3 bases are TGCAGTGCTTCCTCCCCTGGGGTAACCTCCTACGAGCAGTACTTC.

In its sample, this clonotype was seen many times. The chain couples TRBV6-6 to TRBJ2-7, with D unclear. The CDR3 is made up of 13 amino acids. Trimming removed 2 bases from V and 5 bases from J, with 10 bases in between. The V gene's germline CDR1 is MNHNY and CDR2 SVGAGI (reference sequence). CDR3 coding DNA: TGTGCCAGCAGTTACAGGGTAGCCGACGAGCAGTACTTC. As protein: CASSYRVADEQYF.

This clonotype has a count of ten or more. The chain is built from TRBV21-1 and TRBJ2-7. TRBV21-1 represents a pseudogene. The CDR3 consists of 13 residues. The DNA of the CDR3 is TGTGCCCGGGGTTTTAGGGAAACCTACGAGCAGTACTTC. Translated: CARGFRETYEQYF.

This clonotype showed up just a few times. This chain joins TRBV18 and TRBJ2-3; weak D call: TRBD1 (5 bases). V was clipped by 2 bases and J by 3 bases, with 18 bases between them. In germline, CDR1 is KGHSH, CDR2 LQKENI. This CDR3 is 17 amino acids long. Here the CDR3 DNA reads TGTGCCAGCTCACCATTCCCACAGGCAGGTGGGACAGATACGCAGTATTTT. It codes for CASSPFPQAGGTDTQYF.

This clonotype came up many times. J is TRBJ1-1 and V is TRBV20-1; D not certain. This CDR3 region has 12 residues. Germline V gene lookup returns CDR1 DFQATT and CDR2 SNEGSKA (reference sequence). V was shortened by 3 bases and J by 4 bases, with 9 bases between the two germline ends. The CDR3 nucleotides read TGCAGTGCTAGTTTCCAGCTCACTGAAGCTTTCTTT. It codes for CSASFQLTEAFF.

This clonotype was detected ten times or more. This chain links TRBV2 with TRBJ1-1, with D possibly TRBD1 on 6 matching bases. Germline assignment: CDR1 SNHLY and CDR2 FYNNEI. The germline V and J ends were trimmed by 7 bases and 1 base, with 10 bases remaining between them. CDR3 length: 13 residues. CDR3 bases: TGTGCCAGCACAAGGACAGAGAACACTGAAGCTTTCTTT. This codes for CASTRTENTEAFF.

The chain links TRBV20-1 to TRBJ2-3; 7 bases line up with TRBD1. CDR3 length equals 13 residues. The germline CDR1 and CDR2 sequences are DFQATT and SNEGSKA (reference sequence). DNA of the CDR3: TGCAGCCCGACAGGGCTTATGCCAGATACGCAGTATTTT. Translated: CSPTGLMPDTQYF.